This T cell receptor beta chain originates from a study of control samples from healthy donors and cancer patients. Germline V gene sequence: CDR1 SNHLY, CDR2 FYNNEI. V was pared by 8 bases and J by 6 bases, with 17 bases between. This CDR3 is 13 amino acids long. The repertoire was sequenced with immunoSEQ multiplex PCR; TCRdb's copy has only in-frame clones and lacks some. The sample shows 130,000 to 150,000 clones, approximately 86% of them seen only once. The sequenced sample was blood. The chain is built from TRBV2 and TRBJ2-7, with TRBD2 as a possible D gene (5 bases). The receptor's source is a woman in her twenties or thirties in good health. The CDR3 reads CASQDTTEVEQYF. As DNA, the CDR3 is TGTGCCAGCCAAGATACCACGGAGGTCGAGCAGTACTTC.